The 21 T cell receptor beta chains reported below all come from one sample, sequenced in a study of blood T cell repertoires in COVID-19. Sequenced by immunoSEQ multiplex PCR; TCRdb stores in-frame clones only, minus some. Here the sample spans 320,000 or so clones, around 90% being singletons. The sample comprised PBMCs or T cells enriched from blood (not recorded which). The source of these receptors is a young man who had recovered from COVID-19.

As regards this clone: The same CDR3 is also encoded by other DNA sequences in this sample. V usage is TRBV11-2 and J usage is TRBJ1-1; TRBD1 is a possible D gene (6 bases). Deletions cut 6 bases from V and 1 base from J, with 9 bases between. CDR3 size: 13 residues. In germline, CDR1 is SGHAT, CDR2 FQNNGV. The CDR3 sequence: CASSLTGNTEAFF. In DNA form, the CDR3 reads TGTGCCAGCAGTTTGACAGGGAACACTGAAGCTTTCTTT.

This clone showed up just once. The chain is built from TRBV7-8 and TRBJ2-2; TRBD2 matches 7 bases. The germline V gene encodes CDR1 SGHVS and CDR2 FQNEAQ. CDR3 length: 16 residues. V dropped 5 bases and J dropped 7; count of bases not matched to a gene: 13. CDR3 protein: CASSPRGSRGVGELFF. The CDR3 coding sequence is TGTGCCAGCAGCCCCCGGGGCTCACGGGGGGTCGGGGAGCTGTTTTTT.

The chain combines TRBV6-5 with TRBJ1-2; no firm D call. V lost 1 base, J lost 4 bases, and 10 bases lay in between. CDR1 is MNHEY, CDR2 SVGAGI, per germline. The CDR3 extends over 14 amino acids. As DNA, the CDR3 is TGTGCCAGCAGTTACTTGGCGGAAGCCTATGGCTACACCTTC. Amino acids: CASSYLAEAYGYTF.

The chain uses TRBV7-8 and TRBJ1-2; D is possibly TRBD1 (5 bases). The V gene's germline CDR1 is SGHVS and CDR2 FQNEAQ. This CDR3 is 12 amino acids long. Trimming cost V 5 bases and J 4 bases, with 8 bases left between them. The CDR3 DNA is TGTGCCAGCAGCCCGGACACCTATGGCTACACCTTC. Translating it yields CASSPDTYGYTF.

The CDR3 nucleotides read TGTGCCAGCAGTGAAGAGGCAGGGGTTGGCACAGATACGCAGTATTTT. This sequence encodes CASSEEAGVGTDTQYF. The chain links TRBV6-1 to TRBJ2-3; possibly TRBD1 for D (6 bases). The length of the CDR3 is 16 residues. CDR1 is MNHNS and CDR2 is SASEGT in the germline V gene. V lost 1 base and J 1 base, leaving 12 bases between the germline ends.

In nucleotides, the CDR3 is TGTGCCAGCGGCAACAGGGGTAGCACAGATACGCAGTATTTT. This sequence encodes CASGNRGSTDTQYF. The chain carries TRBV28 and TRBJ2-3, with 7 bases lining up with TRBD1. The ends lost 8 bases at V and 0 bases at J; junction bases unmatched: 5. The CDR3 spans 14 residues. Germline V gene lookup returns CDR1 MDHEN and CDR2 SYDVKM.

The chain combines TRBV2 with TRBJ2-3, with a tentative D call TRBD1 (5 bases). The germline V gene has CDR1 SNHLY and CDR2 FYNNEI. The CDR3 contains 14 residues. Trimming shortened V by 4 bases and J by 2 bases, and 10 bases separated the two germline ends. CDR3 nucleotides: TGTGCCAGCAGTGGGGGCTCCCACACAGATACGCAGTATTTT. Amino acids: CASSGGSHTDTQYF. Together with reference TRBV2 and TRBJ2-3, the CDR3 gives the full variable domain: EPEVTQTPSHQVTQMGQEVILRCVPISNHLYFYWYRQILGQKVEFLVSFYNNEISEKSEIFDDQFSVERPDGSNFTLKIRSTKLEDSAMYFCASSGGSHTDTQYFGPGTRLTVL.

This chain connects TRBV9 to TRBJ2-1; TRBD2 matches 12 bases. The CDR3 has 15 amino acids. The V and J ends lost 0 bases and 10 bases, in that order; junction bases with no gene match: 5. The germline V gene has CDR1 SGDLS and CDR2 YYNGEE. CDR3 nucleotide sequence: TGTGCCAGCAGCGTAGTGGAACTAGCGGGGGGCGAGCAGTTCTTC. Protein: CASSVVELAGGEQFF.

This rearrangement joins TRBV6-5 to TRBJ2-7, with TRBD1 as a possible D gene (6 bases). This CDR3 is 14 amino acids long. V lost 1 base and J lost 4, with 11 bases in between. CDR1 and CDR2 (germline): MNHEY, SVGAGI. This chain's CDR3 is CASSYLGAGYEQYF. The CDR3 DNA sequence: TGTGCCAGCAGTTACTTGGGGGCAGGGTACGAGCAGTACTTC.

There are a few counts of this clone. The chain couples TRBV5-1 to TRBJ1-1; D is ambiguous. V gave up 0 bases and J gave up 0 bases, with 6 bases separating them. The CDR3 runs 14 residues. CDR1 is SGHRS, CDR2 YFSETQ, per germline. The DNA of the CDR3 is TGCGCCAGCAGCTTGGGTAGCATGAACACTGAAGCTTTCTTT. Its translation: CASSLGSMNTEAFF.

The DNA of the CDR3 is TGTGCCAGCAGTCCCGGACAGGGAGAGCTGTTTTTT. Protein sequence: CASSPGQGELFF. The chain is built from TRBV12-3 or TRBV12-4 and TRBJ2-2, with 8 bases that match TRBD1. The CDR3 extends over 12 amino acids. Trimming removed 5 bases from V and 11 bases from J; junction bases left unmatched: 4.

The chain combines TRBV30 with TRBJ1-4; D remains ambiguous. Between the trimmed V and J ends, which lost 2 bases and 7 bases, there was a span of 14 bases. In germline, CDR1 is GTSNPN, CDR2 SVGIG (reference sequence). CDR3 length: 14 residues. Here the CDR3 reads CAWSRIPWAEKLFF. DNA of the CDR3: TGTGCCTGGAGTCGCATCCCTTGGGCTGAAAAACTGTTTTTT.

The chain recombines TRBV4-2 with TRBJ1-3; the D is unclear. Germline loops: CDR1 LGHNA, CDR2 YNFKEQ. V lost 0 bases, J lost 0 bases, and 9 bases lay in between. This CDR3 contains 16 residues. CDR3 amino acids: CASSQDLGNSGNTIYF. The CDR3, as DNA: TGTGCCAGCAGCCAAGATCTAGGCAACTCTGGAAACACCATATATTTT.

The chain recombines TRBV19 with TRBJ2-3; 11 nucleotides match TRBD2. Germline CDR1 and CDR2: LNHDA and SQIVND (reference sequence). This CDR3 is built from 17 residues. The V segment lost 5 bases and the J segment 2 bases; nucleotides outside the gene matches: 9. The CDR3: CASSSRGTSGSTDTQYF. DNA for the CDR3: TGTGCCAGTAGTTCTAGAGGGACTAGCGGATCCACAGATACGCAGTATTTT.

The chain joins TRBV24-1 to TRBJ1-5; 8 bases match TRBD1. The CDR3 has 15 residues. Trimming took 3 bases from V and 5 from J; bases not matched to a gene: 5. CDR1 and CDR2 (germline): KGHDR, SFDVKD. The DNA for the CDR3 is TGTGCCACCAGTGATCGGACAGGGCCAGATCAGCCCCAGCATTTT. Translating gives CATSDRTGPDQPQHF.

This chain uses TRBV11-3 with TRBJ2-2, with no clear D. V gave up 1 base and J gave up 7 bases, with 4 bases separating them. Germline CDR1 and CDR2: SGHNT and YENEEA. The CDR3 has 12 residues. In DNA, the CDR3 is TGTGCCAGCAGCTTAGCTAGCGGGGAGCTGTTTTTT. Its translation: CASSLASGELFF.

This clone was detected once. The rearrangement joins TRBV5-5 to TRBJ2-7, with 8 nucleotides matching TRBD1. Germline CDR1 SGHKS, CDR2 YYEKEE (reference sequence). CDR3 length: 15 residues. J gave up 3 bases and V 0 bases, and 5 bases lay outside the gene matches. CDR3 bases: TGTGCCAGCAGCTTGGTTCGGACAGGGATCTACGAGCAGTACTTC. Translation gives CASSLVRTGIYEQYF.

This clone was detected once. The rearrangement uses TRBV7-9 and TRBJ1-4, with D perhaps matching TRBD1 (5 bases). CDR1 is SEHNR, CDR2 FQNEAQ, per germline (reference sequence). CDR3 length: 14 residues. Trimming took off 2 bases at V and 7 bases at J, with 11 bases between the two ends. The DNA of the CDR3 is TGTGCCAGCAGCTTAACCAGGGCTCGTGAAAAACTGTTTTTT. Protein product: CASSLTRAREKLFF.

The chain has TRBV19 and TRBJ1-2, with unresolved D. This CDR3 is 16 amino acids long. Germline values: CDR1 LNHDA, CDR2 SQIVND (reference sequence). V was trimmed by 4 bases and J by 0 bases, leaving 15 bases between them. The CDR3 DNA follows: TGTGCCAGTAGTAAGTTAATGGTCAGATCTAACTATGGCTACACCTTC. Amino acid sequence: CASSKLMVRSNYGYTF.

This clone was detected only a few times. The chain joins TRBV5-4 to TRBJ1-2; possible D gene TRBD1, 6 bases. Trimming left V 4 bases short and J 5 bases short, with 18 bases between. Germline values: CDR1 SGHNT, CDR2 YYREEE (reference sequence). The CDR3 loop spans 15 amino acids. CDR3 region: CASSATLRGLYGYTF. CDR3 coding DNA: TGTGCCAGCAGCGCAACCCTCAGGGGTTTGTATGGCTACACCTTC.

This clone is a singleton in its sample. This rearrangement joins TRBV11-2 to TRBJ2-7; D is possibly TRBD1 (7 bases). Between the trimmed V and J ends, which lost 2 bases and 3 bases, there was a span of 17 bases. CDR3 length: 16 residues. In germline, CDR1 is SGHAT, CDR2 FQNNGV. DNA of the CDR3: TGTGCCAGCAGCTTAAGGGGGGACAGTTTTATCTACGAGCAGTACTTC. Residues: CASSLRGDSFIYEQYF. The full variable domain, in which reference TRBV11-2 and TRBJ2-7 provide the parts outside the CDR3, is EAGVAQSPRYKIIEKRQSVAFWCNPISGHATLYWYQQILGQGPKLLIQFQNNGVVDDSQLPKDRFSAERLKGVDSTLKIQPAKLEDSAVYLCASSLRGDSFIYEQYFGPGTRLTVT.